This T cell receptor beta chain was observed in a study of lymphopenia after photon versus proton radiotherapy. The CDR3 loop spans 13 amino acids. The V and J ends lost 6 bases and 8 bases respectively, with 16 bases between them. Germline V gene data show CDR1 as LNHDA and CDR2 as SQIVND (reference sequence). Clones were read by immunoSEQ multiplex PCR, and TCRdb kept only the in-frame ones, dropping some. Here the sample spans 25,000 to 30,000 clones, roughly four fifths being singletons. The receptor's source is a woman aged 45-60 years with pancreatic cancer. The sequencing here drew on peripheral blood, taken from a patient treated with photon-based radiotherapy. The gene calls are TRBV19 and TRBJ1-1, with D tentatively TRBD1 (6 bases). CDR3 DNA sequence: TGTGCCAGTAGCTGGGACACAATCCGAGAAGCTTTCTTT. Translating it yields CASSWDTIREAFF.